The sequence of this T cell receptor beta chain was determined in a study of graft-versus-host responses after intestinal transplantation. Study as a whole: Every recipient underwent anti-thymocyte globulin induction, then tacrolimus and steroids for roughly 3 years.

Study outcomes and limitations: Researchers found peak circulating GvH clone levels linked to early post-transplant HvG declines. Some patients had graft-donor T cell macrochimerism. In their allografts, the ratios of graft-versus-host to host-versus-graft T cell clones were high.

Method: immunoSEQ multiplex PCR; TCRdb's copy keeps in-frame clones and lacks some. The data hold about 70,000 clones, with about 90% observed a single time. Points on this clone: The antigen remains undetermined.

Sequencing was performed on unstimulated CD8+ T cells sorted from spleen or lymph node cells, taken before intestinal transplant. The TCR was taken from a human donor who received an intestinal transplant.

DNA for the CDR3: TGTGCCAGCAGGCTAATAGCGGGGGGGAGCACAGATACGCAGTATTTT. It codes for CASRLIAGGSTDTQYF. The chain links TRBV2 to TRBJ2-3, with TRBD2 matching 11 bases. Trimming at V came to 6 bases and at J to 0 bases, leaving 5 bases not matched to a gene. The CDR3 extends over 16 amino acids. Germline assignment: CDR1 SNHLY and CDR2 FYNNEI.